This T cell receptor (beta chain) was sequenced during a study of T cell repertoires in cytomegalovirus infection. Across the study: Based on public TCR beta signatures, there were indications of CMV infection and of a matching HLA type. Study-wide points: Cumulated frequencies of public TCR beta families served to identify carriers of CMV plus the relevant HLA. Clonotypes of TCR beta that were HLA-C-restricted and CMV-specific dominated the ex vivo response.

Germline-derived CDR1 and CDR2 are MNHNY and SVGAGI (reference sequence). The CDR3 is 14 amino acids. The V and J ends lost 0 bases and 3 bases respectively, with 8 bases between them. This clonotype was seen a few times. As yet, its antigen is unknown. Via MiXCR, TCRdb re-called the reads, giving one row per CDR3 protein. The data hold some 350,000 distinct CDR3 sequences, with about a sixth observed a single time. The chain links TRBV6-6 to TRBJ1-1; D unresolved. This TCR came from a human donor in good health (CMV status not recorded). Some clones in this sample may be carry-over from other donors' samples. Sequences were obtained from PBMCs. In nucleotides, the CDR3 is TGTGCCAGCAGTTACTCGATGGAGGACACTGAAGCTTTCTTT. This encodes CASSYSMEDTEAFF.